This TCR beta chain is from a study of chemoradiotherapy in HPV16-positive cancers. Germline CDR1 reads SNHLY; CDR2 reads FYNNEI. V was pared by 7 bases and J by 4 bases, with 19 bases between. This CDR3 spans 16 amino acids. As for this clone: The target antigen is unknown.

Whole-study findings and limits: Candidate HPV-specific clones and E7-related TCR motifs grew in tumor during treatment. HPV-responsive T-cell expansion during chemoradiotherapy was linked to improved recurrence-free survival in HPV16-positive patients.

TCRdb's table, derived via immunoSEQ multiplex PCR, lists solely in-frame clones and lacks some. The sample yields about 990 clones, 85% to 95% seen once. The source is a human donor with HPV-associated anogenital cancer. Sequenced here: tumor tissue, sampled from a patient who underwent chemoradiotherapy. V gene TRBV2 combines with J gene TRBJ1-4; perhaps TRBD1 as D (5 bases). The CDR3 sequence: CASNLNGGQINEKLFF. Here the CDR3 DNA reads TGTGCCAGCAACCTAAATGGAGGACAAATTAATGAAAAACTGTTTTTT.